The T cell receptor (beta chain) described here comes from a study of early stage breast cancer tumors. TCRdb's table, derived via immunoSEQ multiplex PCR, lists solely in-frame clones and lacks some. The sample consists of 5,500 to 6,500 clones, around 78% of them appearing once. The sample was normal breast tissue next to the tumor. This receptor was obtained from a person aged 65 to 85 with breast cancer.

The CDR3 loop is CACGQGAGLAGAEQYF. For the CDR3, the DNA is TGTGCCTGTGGACAGGGGGCAGGGCTAGCGGGAGCCGAGCAGTACTTC. The rearrangement joins TRBV30 to TRBJ2-7, with D possibly matching TRBD1 (11 bases). V dropped 6 bases and J dropped 6 bases, with 27 bases sitting between them. Germline V CDR1 and CDR2: GTSNPN, SVGIG (reference sequence). The CDR3 runs 16 residues.